This T cell receptor beta chain was obtained from a study of cytomegalovirus exposure and HLA in healthy donors. Across the whole study: Caucasian-associated ancestry cluster membership applied to about four fifths of under 450 genotyped donors.

V was pared by 8 bases and J by 1 base, with 11 bases between. Germline V CDR1 and CDR2: SNHLY, FYNNEI. The CDR3 runs to 13 residues. Findings and limits, study-wide: Indistinguishability led to the exclusion of some V segments, TRBV6-2 and TRBV6-3 included. Some TCR beta chains (roughly 160 of them) were listed as cytomegalovirus-associated.

Comments on this clone: Its matching antigen is unknown.

The PCR used 60 Vbeta and 13 Jbeta primers. Sequencing was performed with immunoSEQ multiplex PCR; in TCRdb, only in-frame clones are kept and a portion is missing. Among about 60,000 clones, 65% to 80% were seen once, and the ten largest hold roughly 36%. The sequencing sample was made of PBMCs. V is TRBV2 and J is TRBJ1-1; D is unresolved. This sequence originates from a man in his forties in good health and CMV-seropositive. This CDR3 reads CASGRGPNTEAFF. DNA of the CDR3: TGTGCCAGCGGGAGAGGCCCGAACACTGAAGCTTTCTTT.